This section outlines one TCR beta chain sequence together with its context. Its specificity is unknown. This entry belongs to a study of T cell clones after liver transplantation. Overall study context: A pre-transplant mixed lymphocyte reaction with TCRbeta sequencing defined graft-donor-reactive clones followed in post-transplant blood. Study-wide findings and caveats: In two subjects, few donor cells limited the measurable donor-reactive repertoire.

Trimming removed 3 bases at V and 2 bases at J, with 8 bases between. Germline CDR1 is ENHRY and CDR2 is SYGVKD. CDR3 length equals 13 residues. Clones were read by immunoSEQ multiplex PCR, and TCRdb kept only the in-frame ones, dropping some. The sample carries some 16,000 clones, approximately 80% recorded once. J is TRBJ2-7 and V is TRBV10-3; D unresolved. The sequence was collected from a human patient who received a liver transplant. Some T cells may be transferred from the graft donor. The sequences come from CD8+ T cells from blood, collected less than 50 months after liver transplant. The CDR3 loop reads CAISEDPAYEQYF. The CDR3 DNA sequence: TGTGCCATCAGTGAAGACCCAGCCTACGAGCAGTACTTC.